The entry below gives a single T cell receptor beta chain sequence along with its context. Its antigen remains unknown. This same CDR3 is encoded by further DNA sequences in the sample. These data belong to a study of cytomegalovirus exposure and HLA in healthy donors. Findings and caveats of the study: Earlier analysis found most TCR beta V segments productive about 87% or about 30% of the time. Later on, a genetic analysis was performed. It linked a missense variant in DCLRE1C with V- and J-gene trimming of TCR beta. Analysis performed later found about 18,000 TCR beta sequences associated with HLA alleles at 0.05 false discovery rate.

Primers included in the PCR were 60 Vbeta and 13 Jbeta primers. Repertoires were generated with immunoSEQ multiplex PCR, while TCRdb's copy carries only in-frame clones and drops some. The repertoire holds roughly 160,000 clones, with around 84% as singletons. The receptor was isolated from a boy aged 2 to 10 in good health and CMV-seronegative. The sample consisted of PBMCs.

The CDR3 DNA reads TGTGCCGGAGGGGATGGGGGGAGTCAAGAGACCCAGTACTTC. Encoded protein: CAGGDGGSQETQYF. The chain employs TRBV28 and TRBJ2-5, with a tentative D call TRBD2 (6 bases). Trimming took off 11 bases at V and 2 bases at J, with 18 bases between the two ends. CDR3 length: 14 amino acids. Germline values: CDR1 MDHEN, CDR2 SYDVKM.